The rows below give T cell receptor beta chains drawn from one sample of a study of T cell repertoires in cytomegalovirus infection. A single record per CDR3 protein comes from TCRdb applying MiXCR to the reads. Of about 490,000 distinct CDR3 sequences in the sample, around 27% were seen once. Sequencing was done on a sample of PBMCs. These receptor sequences come from a human donor in good health (CMV status not recorded). Some clones in this sample may be carry-over from other donors' samples. Each CDR3 is given with its conserved first and last residue. A D gene is named only where the DNA matches it firmly. Clone size, where shown, is once, few, many, or a class for clones that have expanded.

J,D,V,size,CDR3,DNA
TRBJ2-7,-,TRBV12-3/TRBV12-4,few,CASQDSLSYEQYF,TGTGCCAGCCAGGACAGCCTCTCCTACGAGCAGTACTTC
TRBJ2-3,-,TRBV12-3/TRBV12-4,-,CASRQGGGTTDTQYF,TGTGCCAGCAGACAGGGCGGGGGTACCACAGATACGCAGTATTTT
TRBJ2-5,-,TRBV3-1,-,CATLDFQRKTQYF,TGTGCCACCCTAGACTTTCAAAGGAAGACCCAGTACTTC
TRBJ2-1,-,TRBV7-8,few,CASSLPFGSSYNEQFF,TGTGCCAGCAGCTTGCCTTTCGGGAGCTCCTACAATGAGCAGTTCTTC
TRBJ1-1,-,TRBV11-2,-,CASSSFKGVLNTEAFF,TGTGCCAGCAGCTCCTTTAAGGGGGTTTTGAACACTGAAGCTTTCTTT
TRBJ2-1,TRBD2,TRBV6-2/TRBV6-3,-,CASTLSGRLSYNEQFF,TGTGCCAGCACCCTTAGCGGGAGGCTCTCCTACAATGAGCAGTTCTTC
TRBJ1-2,-,TRBV6-1,few,CASSGTGLGYGYTF,TGTGCCAGCAGTGGGACCGGCCTGGGCTATGGCTACACCTTC
TRBJ2-4,TRBD2,TRBV12-3/TRBV12-4,-,CASRPGLAVNIQYF,TGTGCCAGCAGGCCAGGACTAGCGGTAAACATTCAGTACTTC
TRBJ2-2,-,TRBV24-1,-,CATSDSSPPGELFF,TGTGCCACCAGTGATTCCTCTCCCCCCGGGGAGCTGTTTTTT
TRBJ2-6,-,TRBV7-2,many,CASSLQRTGANVLTF,TGTGCCAGCAGCTTACAGCGGACTGGGGCCAACGTCCTGACTTTC
TRBJ1-1,-,TRBV7-2,few,CASSVGSGTEAFF,TGTGCCAGCAGCGTTGGCAGTGGGACTGAAGCTTTCTTT
TRBJ2-1,-,TRBV7-8,few,CASSLAPNNEQFF,TGTGCCAGCAGCTTAGCCCCAAATAATGAGCAGTTCTTC
TRBJ1-4,TRBD1,TRBV27,few,CASSPWEGQGSEKLFF,TGTGCCAGCAGTCCCTGGGAGGGACAGGGTAGTGAAAAACTGTTTTTT
TRBJ1-2,TRBD1,TRBV28,-,CASSSWTGNYGYTF,TGTGCCAGCAGTTCTTGGACAGGAAACTATGGCTACACCTTC
TRBJ1-3,-,TRBV19,-,CAASLSSGNTIYF,TGTGCCGCAAGTCTCAGCTCTGGAAACACCATATATTTT
TRBJ1-4,-,TRBV3-1,-,CASSQHETNEKLFF,TGTGCCAGCAGCCAACATGAGACTAATGAAAAACTGTTTTTT
TRBJ1-2,-,TRBV12-3/TRBV12-4,few,CASSDEGVPYGYTF,TGTGCCAGCAGTGACGAAGGGGTCCCCTATGGCTACACCTTC
TRBJ2-2,-,TRBV24-1,-,CATRRTANTGELFF,TGTGCCACCAGGAGGACGGCGAACACCGGGGAGCTGTTTTTT
TRBJ1-1,TRBD1,TRBV6-5,few,CASSSAGQTYTEAFF,TGTGCCAGCAGTTCTGCGGGACAGACATACACTGAAGCTTTCTTT
TRBJ1-2,-,TRBV4-1,-,CASSQTPGSSYGYTF,TGCGCCAGCAGCCAAACCCCGGGCAGCAGCTATGGCTACACCTTC
TRBJ2-3,-,TRBV5-5,-,CASIEHQGRDTQYF,TGTGCCAGCATCGAACACCAGGGGCGAGATACGCAGTATTTT
TRBJ2-1,-,TRBV5-1,-,CASSTGAQGNEQFF,TGCGCCAGCAGCACGGGAGCCCAGGGGAATGAGCAGTTCTTC
TRBJ2-1,-,TRBV24-1,many,CATSAPLQGRYNEQFF,TGTGCCACCAGTGCTCCACTACAGGGAAGATACAATGAGCAGTTCTTC
TRBJ2-2,-,TRBV4-3,few,CASSQDWGRTGELFF,TGCGCCAGCAGCCAAGATTGGGGGAGGACCGGGGAGCTGTTTTTT
TRBJ2-5,TRBD2,TRBV12-3/TRBV12-4,-,CASIEASGREGQETQYF,TGTGCCAGCATAGAGGCTAGCGGGAGAGAGGGCCAAGAGACCCAGTACTTC
TRBJ1-5,-,TRBV7-9,-,CASSGWDSNQPQHF,TGTGCCAGCAGCGGATGGGACAGCAATCAGCCCCAGCATTTT
TRBJ2-2,-,TRBV6-2/TRBV6-3,-,CASSLEANTGELFF,TGTGCCAGCAGTTTGGAGGCGAACACCGGGGAGCTGTTTTTT
TRBJ2-7,-,TRBV18,-,CASSPTPAPYEQYF,TGTGCCAGCTCACCGACGCCCGCGCCCTACGAGCAGTACTTC
TRBJ2-1,-,TRBV4-1,few,CASSPGSGSHEQFF,TGCGCCAGCAGCCCCGGATCCGGGAGTCATGAGCAGTTCTTC
TRBJ2-3,-,TRBV6-5,-,CASTLKGLATPTDTQYF,TGTGCCAGCACCTTAAAAGGTCTAGCAACTCCCACAGATACGCAGTATTTT
TRBJ1-1,-,TRBV7-9,few,CASKLQRLNTEAFF,TGTGCCAGCAAGTTACAGAGGTTGAACACTGAAGCTTTCTTT
TRBJ2-3,TRBD2,TRBV7-2,-,CASSPSSGRAGSDTQYF,TGTGCCAGCAGCCCGTCTAGCGGGAGGGCCGGGTCAGATACGCAGTATTTT
TRBJ2-7,TRBD2,TRBV7-2,many,CASSPNEPSGFSYEQYF,TGTGCCAGCAGCCCGAATGAACCTAGCGGGTTTTCCTACGAGCAGTACTTC
TRBJ2-1,-,TRBV6-2/TRBV6-3,-,CASSYPRGASYNEQFF,TGTGCCAGCAGTTACCCCCGGGGAGCCTCCTACAATGAGCAGTTCTTC
TRBJ2-3,TRBD2,TRBV7-2,few,CACRGGRATDTQYF,TGTGCCTGCCGCGGCGGGAGAGCGACAGATACGCAGTATTTT
TRBJ2-5,-,TRBV7-2,many,CASSNAGIQETQYF,TGTGCCAGCAGCAACGCAGGGATCCAAGAGACCCAGTACTTC